These T cell receptor beta chains were read from a single sample in a study of T cells in Graves' hyperthyroidism and ophthalmopathy. TCRdb reanalysed the multiplex PCR reads using MiXCR and keeps one entry per CDR3 protein. The repertoire holds a few hundred thousand distinct CDR3 sequences, with 25% as singletons. Sequences were obtained from blood. These receptors originate from a man aged 45-65 years with Graves' hyperthyroidism. CDR3s include the opening cysteine and the closing phenylalanine or tryptophan. Each record gives: CDR3 DNA, CDR3 protein, D gene, J gene, clone size, V gene. D genes are given only for firm matches. The size of a clone is reported for some rows only, either as once, few or many, or as a class for expanded clones.

TGTGCCAGTATGGGACTAGCGGGAGGGCAGGAAACGCAGTATTTT CASMGLAGGQETQYF TRBD2 TRBJ2-3 - TRBV19
TGCAGCGCTGGGGGGGATGGATCACCCCTCCACTTT CSAGGDGSPLHF - TRBJ1-6 - TRBV29-1
TGTGCCAGCAGCTTAGGTCAGGGCGTGGGTGTAGGCACTGAAGCTTTCTTT CASSLGQGVGVGTEAFF - TRBJ1-1 few TRBV7-9
TGCGCCAGCAGCTTGGACCAGCGGGACACAACCAACACCGGGGAGCTGTTTTTT CASSLDQRDTTNTGELFF - TRBJ2-2 - TRBV5-1
TGTGCCAGCAGTGAAGCGGTGTACGGGTTGGGAGAGACCCAGTACTTC CASSEAVYGLGETQYF - TRBJ2-5 few TRBV6-1
TGCAGCGTTGAGCGGACAGAGAACACTGAAGCTTTCTTT CSVERTENTEAFF - TRBJ1-1 - TRBV29-1
TGTGCCAGCAGCCTATTAACCGACAGGGTGAACACTGAAGCTTTCTTT CASSLLTDRVNTEAFF TRBD1 TRBJ1-1 many TRBV28
TGTGCCAGCAGTTCCTCTTACACTGAAGCTTTCTTT CASSSSYTEAFF - TRBJ1-1 many TRBV6-2/TRBV6-3
TGTGCCAGCAGTTTACGGCGGGAGGCGGGTGAGCAGTTCTTC CASSLRREAGEQFF TRBD2 TRBJ2-1 many TRBV12-3/TRBV12-4
TGTGCCAGCAGCTTAGCCAGCCCTAACTATGGCTACACCTTC CASSLASPNYGYTF - TRBJ1-2 - TRBV7-9
TGCAGCGTTGCCGGGACGGCTCTAATTGGCTACGAGCAGTACTTC CSVAGTALIGYEQYF - TRBJ2-7 - TRBV29-1
TGTGCCTGGTCTAACGGGCAAGTGTACAATGAGCAGTTCTTC CAWSNGQVYNEQFF - TRBJ2-1 few TRBV30
TGCAGTGCTCCCGGACTAGCGGGACGAGCGGATACGCAGTATTTT CSAPGLAGRADTQYF TRBD2 TRBJ2-3 - TRBV20-1
TGTGCCAGCAGCTTAAACCCGGGGGGAACCTACGAGCAGTACTTC CASSLNPGGTYEQYF TRBD2 TRBJ2-7 many TRBV7-3
TGTGCCAGCAGTTACTCGTTTTCGGGGAGGACAGATACGCAGTATTTT CASSYSFSGRTDTQYF - TRBJ2-3 few TRBV6-2/TRBV6-3
TGTGCCAGCAGTCGGCAAGCGGGAGGGATAGAGACCCAGTACTTC CASSRQAGGIETQYF TRBD2 TRBJ2-5 many TRBV28
TGTGCCAGCAGTGTAACAGGGGGCGAAGGTGGAGCTTTCTTT CASSVTGGEGGAFF TRBD1 TRBJ1-1 few TRBV2
TGTGCCAGCAGCCAAAGCACTAGTCACCCCGACGAGCAGTACTTC CASSQSTSHPDEQYF - TRBJ2-7 - TRBV7-9
TGTGCCAGTAGTATGGGGGGGATAGGGACTGAAGCTTTCTTT CASSMGGIGTEAFF - TRBJ1-1 few TRBV19
TGTGCCAGCAGTCCTCGACAGATTCGGGACACTGAAGCTTTCTTT CASSPRQIRDTEAFF - TRBJ1-1 - TRBV12-3/TRBV12-4
TGCAGTGCTCCCACGCTTTACAATGAGCAGTTCTTC CSAPTLYNEQFF - TRBJ2-1 few TRBV20-1
TGTGCCACCACTAGCGGGTATAACGATGAGCAGTTCTTC CATTSGYNDEQFF TRBD2 TRBJ2-1 many TRBV2
TGCGCCAGCAGATTGGAGGGCTCTGAAGCTTTCTTT CASRLEGSEAFF - TRBJ1-1 - TRBV5-1
TGCAGTGCTAGAGATACAGCGACAGGGTTGTACGAGCAGTACTTC CSARDTATGLYEQYF TRBD1 TRBJ2-7 - TRBV20-1
TGTGCCAGCTCACCTCTCCGGGACATCTCCTACGAGCAGTACTTC CASSPLRDISYEQYF - TRBJ2-7 - TRBV18
TGTGCCAGCAGCCGAGAGGACGGCGCGGATACGCAGTATTTT CASSREDGADTQYF - TRBJ2-3 many TRBV13
TGCAGTGCCATAGGGGACTTACGGGAGACCCAGTACTTC CSAIGDLRETQYF - TRBJ2-5 many TRBV20-1
TGTGCCAGCTCAAACCAGGGGCTCCAAGGGGGGACCCAGTACTTC CASSNQGLQGGTQYF - TRBJ2-5 - TRBV18
TGTGCCAGCAGTGTAACAGGGGGCGAGACCCAGTACTTC CASSVTGGETQYF TRBD1 TRBJ2-5 few TRBV2
TGTGCCAGCTCGACAGGGCCCATGATCGGGGAGCTGTTTTTT CASSTGPMIGELFF TRBD1 TRBJ2-2 - TRBV12-3/TRBV12-4
TGTGCCAGCAGCAACCTGGACAGGCCCACAGATACGCAGTATTTT CASSNLDRPTDTQYF TRBD1 TRBJ2-3 few TRBV7-9
TGTGCCAGTAATGTACAGTCCGGGGGCAATCAGCCCCAGCATTTT CASNVQSGGNQPQHF - TRBJ1-5 - TRBV19
TGTGCCAGCAGTTCACAGGGACAGGGGGCTGGGGCTTTCTTT CASSSQGQGAGAFF TRBD1 TRBJ1-1 - TRBV12-3/TRBV12-4
TGTGCCAGCAGCTTAGATGGGTCCGGCTACACCTTC CASSLDGSGYTF - TRBJ1-2 - TRBV11-3
TGTGCCAGCAGCTCTAGCGGGGCCAATGAGCAGTTCTTC CASSSSGANEQFF TRBD2 TRBJ2-1 - TRBV11-3
TGTGCCACCAGTCATCCCAAGGGACCCGAGCAGTACTTC CATSHPKGPEQYF - TRBJ2-7 many TRBV24-1
TGTGCCAGCAGTTTGCCCGGGACAGGGGGCGCTTTCTTT CASSLPGTGGAFF TRBD1 TRBJ1-1 - TRBV28
TGTGCCAGCAGTTCGACAGGGCTCTACACTGAAGCTTTCTTT CASSSTGLYTEAFF TRBD1 TRBJ1-1 - TRBV12-3/TRBV12-4
TGTGCCAGTAGTATCTATAGCGGGAGCTCCTACGAGCAGTACTTC CASSIYSGSSYEQYF TRBD2 TRBJ2-7 few TRBV19
TGTGCCAGCAGCCATTCCCAGGAGGCGATATATGGCTACACCTTC CASSHSQEAIYGYTF - TRBJ1-2 - TRBV3-1
TGTGCCAGCAGTTCTTCTCTCCGGGAGCCCAAAAACATTCAGTACTTC CASSSSLREPKNIQYF - TRBJ2-4 - TRBV3-1
TGTGCCAGCAGCAATTCCTCTGGGGGGGCTAAAAGGACCGACCAAGAGACCCAGTACTTC CASSNSSGGAKRTDQETQYF - TRBJ2-5 - TRBV6-8
TGTGCCAGCAAAGACGGGAGTCCCCAGGTCGAGCAGTACTTC CASKDGSPQVEQYF - TRBJ2-7 many TRBV2